This record concerns one TCR beta chain sequence. The data stem from a study of blood T cell repertoires in COVID-19. As for the study in general: Material from acute and convalescent COVID-19 was sourced from the United States, Italy and Spain. PBMCs, B-cell-depleted T cells, or T cells provided the cDNA or gDNA that made up the material.

As processed by the authors: Nucleated cell counts were estimated from reference gene primer amplification. The method was immunoSEQ multiplex PCR; TCRdb's version includes in-frame clones alone and lacks a portion of them. The V and J calls and clone size come from that table; D and trimming were worked out from the DNA. The data hold some 120,000 clones, with over 75% observed a single time. The CDR3 spans 15 residues. Germline V gives CDR1 KGHDR, CDR2 SFDVKD. V was pared by 1 base and J by 1 base, with 9 bases between. The chain couples TRBV24-1 to TRBJ2-5; D possibly corresponds to TRBD1 (5 bases). Specimen: peripheral blood. This clonotype originated in a man aged 70-80 years with active or convalescent COVID-19. The CDR3: CATSDFYRSQETQYF. CDR3 nucleotide sequence: TGTGCCACCAGTGATTTTTACAGGAGCCAAGAGACCCAGTACTTC.